This T cell receptor (beta chain) was identified in a study of blood T cell repertoires in COVID-19. This clone has only one observation. Sequencing used immunoSEQ multiplex PCR; TCRdb keeps in-frame clones, though not all of them. Altogether about 34,000 clones are present, roughly 80% being singletons, with the ten largest covering 16%. V lost 7 bases to trimming and J lost 2 bases, with 7 bases between them. The CDR3 has 12 amino acids. CDR1 and CDR2 from the germline V gene are SGHRS and YFSETQ. This TCR was recovered from a human donor in a cohort sampled during active COVID-19. This sequence joins TRBV5-1 and TRBJ1-3; possibly TRBD1 for D (6 bases). Sequenced material: peripheral blood. CDR3 nucleotide sequence: TGCGCCAGCGGACAGCCTGGAAACACCATATATTTT. This gives the protein CASGQPGNTIYF.